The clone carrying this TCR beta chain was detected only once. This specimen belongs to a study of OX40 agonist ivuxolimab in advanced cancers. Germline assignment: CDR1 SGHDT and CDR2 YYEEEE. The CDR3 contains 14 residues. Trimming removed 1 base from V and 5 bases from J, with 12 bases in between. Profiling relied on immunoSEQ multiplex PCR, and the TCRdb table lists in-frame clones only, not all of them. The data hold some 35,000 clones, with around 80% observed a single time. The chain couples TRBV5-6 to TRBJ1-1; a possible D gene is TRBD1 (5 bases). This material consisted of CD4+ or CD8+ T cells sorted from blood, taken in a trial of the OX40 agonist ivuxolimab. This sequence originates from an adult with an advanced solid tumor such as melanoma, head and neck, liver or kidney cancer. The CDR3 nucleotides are TGTGCCAGCAGCTTGACGCCCGGGGGGACTGAAGCTTTCTTT. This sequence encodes CASSLTPGGTEAFF.